This passage covers 4 T cell receptor beta chains from one sample sequenced in a study of CD8 T cells in ankylosing spondylitis. A single record per CDR3 protein comes from TCRdb applying MiXCR to the 5' RACE reads. The sample shows some 130,000 distinct CDR3 sequences, 5.5% to 7.5% of them seen only once. The sample was blood, either unsorted or a sorted T cell fraction (not recorded which). These receptors were collected from a female donor with ankylosing spondylitis or in good health (not recorded which).

This clonotype was counted ten times or more. V usage is TRBV6-1 and J usage is TRBJ2-7; D may be TRBD2 (6 bases). Trimming took 6 bases from V and 3 from J, leaving 24 bases between them. This CDR3 spans 17 amino acids. Per the germline V gene, CDR1 is MNHNS and CDR2 is SASEGT. CDR3: CASRHRFQMAGIYEQYF. CDR3 DNA sequence: TGTGCCAGCAGACACAGATTTCAGATGGCGGGAATCTACGAGCAGTACTTC.

This clonotype was picked up many times. The J gene is TRBJ2-5, the V gene TRBV10-3; perhaps TRBD1 as D (6 bases). Germline V CDR1 and CDR2: ENHRY, SYGVKD. V lost 6 bases and J 5 bases, leaving 19 bases between the germline ends. The CDR3 consists of 15 residues. The CDR3 DNA reads as TGTGCCATCAGCCCGGGACAATCTCTGGGGGAGACCCAGTACTTC. It encodes CAISPGQSLGETQYF.

Ten or more counts support this clonotype. The chain links TRBV25-1 to TRBJ2-1, with a tentative D call TRBD2 (5 bases). V dropped 5 bases and J dropped 5 bases, with 13 bases sitting between them. The length of the CDR3 is 14 residues. Germline V gene sequence: CDR1 MGHDK, CDR2 SYGVNS. CDR3 amino acids: CASSSEVSDNEQFF. The CDR3 DNA sequence: TGTGCCAGCAGTTCGGAGGTTTCGGACAATGAGCAGTTCTTC.

Ten or more counts support this clonotype. The chain employs TRBV28 and TRBJ2-4; no definite D call. CDR1 and CDR2 from the germline V gene are MDHEN and SYDVKM. V was shortened by 2 bases and J by 0 bases, with 8 bases between the two germline ends. The CDR3 extends over 15 amino acids. The CDR3 protein is CASSLTTIAKNIQYF. For the CDR3, the DNA is TGTGCCAGCAGTTTAACCACAATAGCCAAAAACATTCAGTACTTC.